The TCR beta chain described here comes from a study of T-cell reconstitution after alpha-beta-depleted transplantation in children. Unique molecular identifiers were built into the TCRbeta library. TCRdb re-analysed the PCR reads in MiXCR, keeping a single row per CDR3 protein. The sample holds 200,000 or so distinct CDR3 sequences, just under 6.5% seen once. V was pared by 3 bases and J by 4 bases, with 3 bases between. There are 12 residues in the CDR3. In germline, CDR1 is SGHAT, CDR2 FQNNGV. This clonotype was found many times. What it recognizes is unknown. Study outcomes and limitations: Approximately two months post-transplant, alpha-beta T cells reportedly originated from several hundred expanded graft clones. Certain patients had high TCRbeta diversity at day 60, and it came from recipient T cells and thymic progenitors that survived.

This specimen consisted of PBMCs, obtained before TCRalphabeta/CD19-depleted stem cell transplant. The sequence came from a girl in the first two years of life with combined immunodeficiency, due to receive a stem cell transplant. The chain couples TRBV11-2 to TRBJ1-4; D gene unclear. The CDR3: CASSFYNEKLFF. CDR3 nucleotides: TGTGCCAGCAGCTTTTATAATGAAAAACTGTTTTTT.